This T cell receptor (beta chain) was retrieved from a study of blood T cell repertoires in COVID-19 (dated by TCRdb to 2020 to 2021). Study-level background: Collaborator samples came from the United States, Italy and Spain and covered acute and convalescent phases of COVID-19. The material from the prospective study consisted of cDNA or gDNA derived from T cells, B-cell-depleted T cells, or PBMCs. Subjects who had been exposed to COVID-19, were actively infected with it, or had recovered from it provided the deeply sampled blood TCRbeta repertoires that made up the dataset. The repertoires were released in a freely available public database meant as a resource for research on the immune response to SARS-CoV-2. Samples were obtained from the ongoing ImmuneRACE study (first 160 participants) and from roughly 1,300 subjects provided by 6 global collaborators. A de-identified subject ID, COVID-19 status, age in years and sex were almost always included in the sample metadata. HLA class I and class II types, where available, came from metadata supplied by the sample provider rather than from assay-based typing. Study-level results and caveats: How much clinical and demographic metadata was included differed by source and by participant, and the metadata was provided uncurated.

Whole blood was collected in K2EDTA tubes by collaborating institutions according to the institutions' own protocols. For TCRbeta analysis, collaborators shipped samples as frozen whole blood, isolated PBMCs, or DNA extracted from either of those sample types. From the cysteine up to the phenylalanine, the CDR3 has a length of 15 residues. Here the CDR3 DNA is all that survives: 45 bases in frame from base 1. The junction carries 7 bases between V and J, which are trimmed by 0 bases and 2 bases respectively. CDR1 LNHNV and CDR2 YYDKDF were looked up in the germline V gene (reference sequence). The immunoSEQ Assay, a bias-controlled multiplex PCR, was used to amplify TCRbeta CDR3 regions from genomic DNA. The paper's data handling went like this. The number of nucleated cells in each sample was estimated by amplification of reference gene primers within the assay. Sequence reads were collapsed and filtered to measure the absolute abundance of every unique TCRbeta CDR3 rearrangement. For each sample, productive Simpson clonality was calculated as the square root of Simpson's diversity index across productive rearrangements. The table was pulled from immuneACCESS by TCRdb, which kept in-frame rearrangements only. Such tables lose some clones; where checked, under half of the loss comes from unresolved V genes, and the rest has no known cause. The DNA gave D and trimming, while V, J and clone size come from that table. Recorded for this sample are over 300,000 clones; almost 90% of them occurred a single time. The biggest ten clones account for about 7% of the sample.

Concerning this clone itself: The antigen this receptor binds is unknown. Base-call qualities are not available, and no considerably larger clone is one nucleotide away.

The source of this sequence is a man aged 18 to 29 with active or convalescent COVID-19. This receptor chain uses TRBV15 and TRBJ2-2, with TRBD1 perhaps the D gene, on 6 matching bases. The specimen sequenced was peripheral blood. The CDR3 here reads CATSRDRGNTGELFF. In nucleotide form, the sequence is TGTGCCACCAGCAGAGACAGGGGCAACACCGGGGAGCTGTTTTTT.